Presented here are 10 T cell receptor beta chains from one specimen sequenced in a study. The TRBV12-4/TRBJ1-2 clonotypes were amplified using barcode primers with ligated adaptors. MiXCR was run by TCRdb on the multiplex PCR reads, yielding one entry per CDR3 protein. The sample has some 640 distinct CDR3 sequences; approximately 3.5% are singletons. The sample consisted of naive CD4+ T cells sorted from blood. Subset of the sample: naive CD4+ T cells, CD4+CD45RA+CD25-. The origin of the receptors is a female donor with breast cancer.

This clonotype was recorded only once. This chain's CDR3 is CASRGGQVANYGYTF. The CDR3 DNA reads TGTGCCAGCAGGGGAGGACAGGTAGCTAACTATGGCTACACCTTC. This rearrangement joins TRBV12-3 or TRBV12-4 to TRBJ1-2, with TRBD1 matching 7 bases. J gave up 0 bases and V 6 bases, and 7 bases lay outside the gene matches. This CDR3 has 15 amino acids.

This clonotype is medium-sized. This chain joins TRBV12-3 or TRBV12-4 and TRBJ1-2; D gene uncertain. The CDR3 runs 14 residues. The V and J ends lost 7 bases and 0 bases respectively, with 12 bases between them. CDR3 nucleotide sequence: TGTGCCAGCACCCCGACACCAGCTAACTATGGCTACACCTTC. It codes for CASTPTPANYGYTF.

This clonotype is labeled as medium-sized. V usage is TRBV12-3 or TRBV12-4 and J usage is TRBJ1-2; D remains unclear. V was trimmed by 3 bases and J by 8 bases, leaving 7 bases between them. The CDR3 runs 11 residues. The CDR3 DNA reads TGTGCCAGCAGTTTCGCAGGAGGCTACACCTTC. This sequence encodes CASSFAGGYTF.

By frequency in the sample, this clonotype is medium-sized. The chain joins TRBV12-3 or TRBV12-4 to TRBJ1-2; D unclear. The CDR3 is 15 amino acids. V lost 5 bases, J lost 4 bases, and 17 bases lay in between. The CDR3 sequence is CASSRWTGGGYGYTF. CDR3 in DNA: TGTGCCAGCAGTCGCTGGACGGGTGGTGGCTATGGCTACACCTTC.

By sample fraction, this clonotype is medium-sized. The rearrangement joins TRBV12-3 or TRBV12-4 to TRBJ1-2, with D unresolved. Deletions cut 5 bases from V and 2 bases from J, with 6 bases between. The CDR3 runs 12 residues. The CDR3 sequence: CASSGANYGYTF. DNA for the CDR3: TGTGCCAGCAGTGGAGCAAACTATGGCTACACCTTC.

This clonotype appeared once. The chain couples TRBV12-3 or TRBV12-4 to TRBJ1-2, with 7 bases identical to TRBD1. The CDR3 runs 15 residues. Trimming at V came to 6 bases and at J to 4 bases, leaving 11 bases not matched to a gene. CDR3 coding DNA: TGTGCCAGCAGCCGACAGGGAAGGGTGTCCTATGGCTACACCTTC. Protein product: CASSRQGRVSYGYTF.

By frequency in the sample, this clonotype is large. The chain is built from TRBV12-3 or TRBV12-4 and TRBJ1-2, with 7 bases that match TRBD1. The CDR3 is 14 residues long. After removal of 5 bases from V and 0 bases from J, the junction contained 3 bases not matched to a gene. This chain's CDR3 is CASSRDSSNYGYTF. The CDR3 DNA reads TGTGCCAGCAGTCGGGACAGCTCTAACTATGGCTACACCTTC.

By sample fraction, this clonotype is medium-sized. The V call is TRBV12-3 or TRBV12-4, the J call TRBJ1-2; D is ambiguous. The CDR3 sequence is 11 residues long. V was clipped by 5 bases and J by 8 bases, with 9 bases between them. CDR3 nucleotide sequence: TGTGCCAGCAGTAACAGTTTAGGCTACACCTTC. Translation: CASSNSLGYTF.

This clonotype is labeled as large. The V call is TRBV12-3 or TRBV12-4, the J call TRBJ1-2, with D hard to call. This CDR3 is built from 15 residues. The ends were cut back, 5 bases at V and 3 bases at J, with 16 bases in the middle. This CDR3 reads CASSPVAGFDYGYTF. The CDR3, as DNA: TGTGCCAGCAGTCCGGTGGCCGGGTTCGACTATGGCTACACCTTC.

Within the sample, this clonotype is medium-sized. The CDR3: CASSLRRRGGYTF. DNA for the CDR3: TGTGCCAGCAGTTTACGGCGACGCGGAGGCTACACCTTC. This sequence joins TRBV12-3 or TRBV12-4 and TRBJ1-2; D not certain. V lost 2 bases to trimming and J lost 8 bases, with 12 bases between them. The CDR3 consists of 13 residues.